This T cell receptor beta chain originates from a study of cytomegalovirus exposure and HLA in healthy donors. Some clones are missing from TCRdb's copy, which holds only in-frame ones; the method was immunoSEQ multiplex PCR. This table has some 140,000 clones, 80% to 90% appearing once. Germline loops: CDR1 SNHLY, CDR2 FYNNEI. The CDR3 has 14 residues. Trimming left V 1 base short and J 2 bases short, with 8 bases between. This TCR was sampled from a woman under 40 in good health and CMV-seronegative. The sequenced material came from PBMCs. The rearrangement uses TRBV2 and TRBJ1-2, with D unclear. CDR3: CASSEGRGNYGYTF. DNA for the CDR3: TGTGCCAGCAGTGAAGGTCGAGGAAACTATGGCTACACCTTC. The whole variable domain, filled in from reference TRBV2 and TRBJ1-2, reads EPEVTQTPSHQVTQMGQEVILRCVPISNHLYFYWYRQILGQKVEFLVSFYNNEISEKSEIFDDQFSVERPDGSNFTLKIRSTKLEDSAMYFCASSEGRGNYGYTFGSGTRLTVV.